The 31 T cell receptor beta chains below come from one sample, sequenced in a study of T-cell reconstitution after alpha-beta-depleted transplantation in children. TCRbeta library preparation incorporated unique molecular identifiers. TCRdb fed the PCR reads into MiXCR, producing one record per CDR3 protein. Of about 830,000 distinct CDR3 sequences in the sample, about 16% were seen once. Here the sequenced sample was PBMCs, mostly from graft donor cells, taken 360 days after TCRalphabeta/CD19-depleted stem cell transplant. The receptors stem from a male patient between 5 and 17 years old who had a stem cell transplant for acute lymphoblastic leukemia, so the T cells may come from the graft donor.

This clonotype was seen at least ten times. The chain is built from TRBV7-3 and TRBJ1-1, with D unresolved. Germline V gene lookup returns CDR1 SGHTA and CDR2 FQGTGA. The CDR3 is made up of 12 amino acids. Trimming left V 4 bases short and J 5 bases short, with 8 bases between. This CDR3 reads CASSSPHTEAFF. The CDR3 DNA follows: TGTGCCAGCAGCTCCCCGCATACTGAAGCTTTCTTT.

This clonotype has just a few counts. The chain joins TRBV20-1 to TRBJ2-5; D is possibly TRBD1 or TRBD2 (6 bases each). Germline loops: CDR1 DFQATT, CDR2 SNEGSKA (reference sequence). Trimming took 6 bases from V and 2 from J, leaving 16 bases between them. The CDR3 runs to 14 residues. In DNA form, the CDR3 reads TGCAGTGCCCGGTCGGGGGCGGGTCAAGAGACCCAGTACTTC. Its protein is CSARSGAGQETQYF.

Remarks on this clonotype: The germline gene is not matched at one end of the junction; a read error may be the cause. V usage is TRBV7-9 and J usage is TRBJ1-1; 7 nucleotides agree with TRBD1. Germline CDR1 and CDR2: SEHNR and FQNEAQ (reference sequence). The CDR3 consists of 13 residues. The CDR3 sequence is CASSLDRNSEAFF. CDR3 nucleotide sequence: TGTGCCAGCAGCTTGGACAGGAACAGTGAAGCTTTCTTT.

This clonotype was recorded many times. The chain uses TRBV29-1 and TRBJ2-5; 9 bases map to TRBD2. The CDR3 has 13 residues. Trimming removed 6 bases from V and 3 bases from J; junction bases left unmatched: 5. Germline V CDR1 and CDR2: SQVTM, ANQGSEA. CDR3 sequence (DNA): TGCAGCGTCATCGCTAGCGGGAAAGAGACCCAGTACTTC. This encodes CSVIASGKETQYF.

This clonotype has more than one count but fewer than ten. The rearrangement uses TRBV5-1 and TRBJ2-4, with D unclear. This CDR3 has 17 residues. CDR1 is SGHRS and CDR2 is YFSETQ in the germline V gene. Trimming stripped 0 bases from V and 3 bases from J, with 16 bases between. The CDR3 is CASSLGPTVWDKNIQYF. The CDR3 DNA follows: TGCGCCAGCAGCTTGGGACCCACAGTGTGGGACAAAAACATTCAGTACTTC.

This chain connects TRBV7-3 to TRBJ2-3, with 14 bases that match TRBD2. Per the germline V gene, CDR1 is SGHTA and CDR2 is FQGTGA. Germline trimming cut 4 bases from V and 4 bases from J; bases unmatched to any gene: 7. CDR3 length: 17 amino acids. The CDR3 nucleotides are TGTGCCAGCAGCTCCGGGACTAGCGGGAGTGGGGCAGATACGCAGTATTTT. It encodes CASSSGTSGSGADTQYF.

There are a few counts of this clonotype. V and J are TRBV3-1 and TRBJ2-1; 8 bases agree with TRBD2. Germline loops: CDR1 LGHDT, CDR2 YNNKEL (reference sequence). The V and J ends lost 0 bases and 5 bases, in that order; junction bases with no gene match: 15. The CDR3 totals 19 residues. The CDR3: CASSQEVGSSGALDNEQFF. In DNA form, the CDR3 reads TGTGCCAGCAGCCAAGAGGTTGGGAGTAGCGGGGCCCTCGACAATGAGCAGTTCTTC.

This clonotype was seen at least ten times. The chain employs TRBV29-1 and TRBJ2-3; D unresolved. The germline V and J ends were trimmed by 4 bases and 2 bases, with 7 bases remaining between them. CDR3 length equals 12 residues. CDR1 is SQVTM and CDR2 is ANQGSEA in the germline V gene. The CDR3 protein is CSVVRNTDTQYF. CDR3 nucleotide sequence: TGCAGCGTTGTTAGGAACACAGATACGCAGTATTTT.

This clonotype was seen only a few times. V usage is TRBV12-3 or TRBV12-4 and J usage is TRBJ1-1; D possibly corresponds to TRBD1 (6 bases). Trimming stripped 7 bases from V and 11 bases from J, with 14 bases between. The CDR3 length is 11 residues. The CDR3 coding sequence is TGTGCCAGCACCCAGGGGCGGGGGGCTTTCTTT. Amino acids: CASTQGRGAFF.

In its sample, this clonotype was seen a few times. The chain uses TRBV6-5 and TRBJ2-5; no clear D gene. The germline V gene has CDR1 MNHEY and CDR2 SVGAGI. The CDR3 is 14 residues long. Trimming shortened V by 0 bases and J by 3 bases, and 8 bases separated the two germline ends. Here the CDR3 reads CASSYSIKEETQYF. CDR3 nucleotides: TGTGCCAGCAGTTACTCGATAAAGGAAGAGACCCAGTACTTC.

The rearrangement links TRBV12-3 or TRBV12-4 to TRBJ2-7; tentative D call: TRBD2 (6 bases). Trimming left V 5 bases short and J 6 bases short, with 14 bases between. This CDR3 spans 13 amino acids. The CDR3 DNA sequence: TGTGCCAGCAGTCCCGGTTTCGGGGGCGAGCAGTACTTC. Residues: CASSPGFGGEQYF.

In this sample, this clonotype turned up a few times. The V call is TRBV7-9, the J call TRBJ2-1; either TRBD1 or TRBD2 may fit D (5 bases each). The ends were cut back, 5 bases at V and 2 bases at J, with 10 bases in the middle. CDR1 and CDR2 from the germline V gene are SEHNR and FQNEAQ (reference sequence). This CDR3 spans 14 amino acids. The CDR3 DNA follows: TGTGCCAGCAGCCGGGGCGCAGCCTACAATGAGCAGTTCTTC. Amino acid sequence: CASSRGAAYNEQFF. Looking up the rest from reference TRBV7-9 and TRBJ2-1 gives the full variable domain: DTGVSQNPRHKITKRGQNVTFRCDPISEHNRLYWYRQTLGQGPEFLTYFQNEAQLEKSRLLSDRFSAERPKGSFSTLEIQRTEQGDSAMYLCASSRGAAYNEQFFGPGTRLTVL.

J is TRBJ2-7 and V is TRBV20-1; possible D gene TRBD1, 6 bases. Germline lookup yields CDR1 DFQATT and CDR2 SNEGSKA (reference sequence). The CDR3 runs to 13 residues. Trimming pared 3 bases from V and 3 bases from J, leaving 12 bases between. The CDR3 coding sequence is TGCAGTGCTAGCCGGGACACCAACTACGAGCAGTACTTC. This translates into CSASRDTNYEQYF.

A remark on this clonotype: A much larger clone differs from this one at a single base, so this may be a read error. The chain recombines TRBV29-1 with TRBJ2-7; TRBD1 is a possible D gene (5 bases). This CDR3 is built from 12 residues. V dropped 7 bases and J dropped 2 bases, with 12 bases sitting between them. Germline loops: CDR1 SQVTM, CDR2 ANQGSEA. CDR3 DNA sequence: TGCAGCGCAACTGGACATGCCTACGAGCAGTACTTC. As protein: CSATGHAYEQYF.

The CDR3, as DNA: TGTGCCAGCAGTTTACGACAGGTGTTCCGGGGCGAGCAGTACTTC. Translating gives CASSLRQVFRGEQYF. This chain connects TRBV27 to TRBJ2-7; a weak D match, TRBD1 (6 bases). Trimming stripped 2 bases from V and 6 bases from J, with 17 bases between. The germline gives CDR1 MNHEY, CDR2 SMNVEV (reference sequence). This CDR3 region has 15 residues.

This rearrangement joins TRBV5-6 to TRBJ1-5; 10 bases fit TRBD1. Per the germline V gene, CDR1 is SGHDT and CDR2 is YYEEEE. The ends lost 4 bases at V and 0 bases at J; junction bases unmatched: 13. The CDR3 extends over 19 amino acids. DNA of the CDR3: TGTGCCAGCAGCCTCCAGGGACAGGGGCCAACCTATAGCAATCAGCCCCAGCATTTT. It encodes CASSLQGQGPTYSNQPQHF. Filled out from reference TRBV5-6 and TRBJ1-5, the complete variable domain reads DAGVTQSPTHLIKTRGQQVTLRCSPKSGHDTVSWYQQALGQGPQFIFQYYEEEERQRGNFPDRFSGHQFPNYSSELNVNALLLGDSALYLCASSLQGQGPTYSNQPQHFGDGTRLSIL.

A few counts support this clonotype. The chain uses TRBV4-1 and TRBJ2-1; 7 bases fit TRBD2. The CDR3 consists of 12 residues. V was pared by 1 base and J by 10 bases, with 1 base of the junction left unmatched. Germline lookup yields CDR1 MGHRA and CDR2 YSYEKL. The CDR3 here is CASSQGAGEQFF. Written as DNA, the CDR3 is TGCGCCAGCAGCCAAGGAGCGGGGGAGCAGTTCTTC.

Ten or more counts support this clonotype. The CDR3 protein is CASRRTSGRGYNEQFF. CDR3 in DNA: TGTGCCAGCAGACGGACTAGCGGGAGAGGTTACAATGAGCAGTTCTTC. The gene calls are TRBV12-3 or TRBV12-4 and TRBJ2-1; 13 bases are a match to TRBD2. The CDR3 is 16 residues long. J gave up 4 bases and V 6 bases, and 6 bases lay outside the gene matches.

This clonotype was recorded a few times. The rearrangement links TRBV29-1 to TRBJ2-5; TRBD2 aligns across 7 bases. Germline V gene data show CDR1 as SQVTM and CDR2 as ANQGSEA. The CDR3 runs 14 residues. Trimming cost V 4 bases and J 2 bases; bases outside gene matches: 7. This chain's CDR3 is CSVGEGGVQETQYF. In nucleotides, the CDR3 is TGCAGCGTTGGGGAGGGAGGGGTTCAAGAGACCCAGTACTTC.

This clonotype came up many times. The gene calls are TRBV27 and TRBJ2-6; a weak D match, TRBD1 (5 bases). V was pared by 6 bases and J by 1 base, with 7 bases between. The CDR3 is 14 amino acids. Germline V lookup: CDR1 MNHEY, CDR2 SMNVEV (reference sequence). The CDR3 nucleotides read TGTGCCAGCAGCACAGGTTCTGGGGCCAACGTCCTGACTTTC. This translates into CASSTGSGANVLTF. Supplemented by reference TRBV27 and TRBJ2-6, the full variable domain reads EAQVTQNPRYLITVTGKKLTVTCSQNMNHEYMSWYRQDPGLGLRQIYYSMNVEVTDKGDVPEGYKVSRKEKRNFPLILESPSPNQTSLYFCASSTGSGANVLTFGAGSRLTVL.

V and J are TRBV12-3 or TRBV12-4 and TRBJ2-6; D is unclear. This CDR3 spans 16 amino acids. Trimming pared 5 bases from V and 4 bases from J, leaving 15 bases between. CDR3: CASSDRIRPGANVLTF. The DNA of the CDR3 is TGTGCCAGCAGTGATCGGATAAGGCCGGGGGCCAACGTCCTGACTTTC.

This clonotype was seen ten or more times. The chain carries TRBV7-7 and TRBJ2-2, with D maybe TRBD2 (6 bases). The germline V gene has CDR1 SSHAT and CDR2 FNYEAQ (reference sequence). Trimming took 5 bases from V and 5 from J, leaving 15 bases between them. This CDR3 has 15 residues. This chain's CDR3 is CASSPSAAFTGELFF. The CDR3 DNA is TGTGCCAGCAGCCCTAGCGCGGCCTTTACCGGGGAGCTGTTTTTT.

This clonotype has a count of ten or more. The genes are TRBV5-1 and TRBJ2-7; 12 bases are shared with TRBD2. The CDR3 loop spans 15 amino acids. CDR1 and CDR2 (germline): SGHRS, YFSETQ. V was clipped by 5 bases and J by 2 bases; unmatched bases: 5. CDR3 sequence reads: CASRTGLAGTYEQYF. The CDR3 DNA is TGCGCCAGCAGGACCGGACTAGCGGGAACCTACGAGCAGTACTTC. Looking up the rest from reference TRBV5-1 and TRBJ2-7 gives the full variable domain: KAGVTQTPRYLIKTRGQQVTLSCSPISGHRSVSWYQQTPGQGLQFLFEYFSETQRNKGNFPGRFSGRQFSNSRSEMNVSTLELGDSALYLCASRTGLAGTYEQYFGPGTRLTVT.

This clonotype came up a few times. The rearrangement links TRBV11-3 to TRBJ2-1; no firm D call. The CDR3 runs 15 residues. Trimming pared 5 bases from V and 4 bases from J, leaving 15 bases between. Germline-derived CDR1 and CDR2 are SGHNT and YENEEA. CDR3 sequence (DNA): TGTGCCAGCAGCGTGGAACCCCAACGGTACAATGAGCAGTTCTTC. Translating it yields CASSVEPQRYNEQFF.

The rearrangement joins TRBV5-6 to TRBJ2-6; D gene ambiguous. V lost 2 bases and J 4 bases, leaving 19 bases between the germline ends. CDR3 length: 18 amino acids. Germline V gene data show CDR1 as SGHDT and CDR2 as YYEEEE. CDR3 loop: CASSFQWIALPGANVLTF. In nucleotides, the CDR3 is TGTGCCAGCAGCTTTCAATGGATCGCGCTACCCGGGGCCAACGTCCTGACTTTC.

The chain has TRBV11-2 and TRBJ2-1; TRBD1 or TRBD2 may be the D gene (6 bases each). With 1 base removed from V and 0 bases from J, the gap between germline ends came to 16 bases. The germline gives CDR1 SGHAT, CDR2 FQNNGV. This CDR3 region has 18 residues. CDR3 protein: CASSLGWGEGGSYNEQFF. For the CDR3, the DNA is TGTGCCAGCAGCTTAGGTTGGGGCGAGGGGGGCTCCTACAATGAGCAGTTCTTC.

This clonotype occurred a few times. CDR3 loop: CASSKLNEKLFF. The CDR3 nucleotides read TGTGCCAGCAGTAAGCTAAATGAAAAACTGTTTTTT. The gene calls are TRBV12-3 or TRBV12-4 and TRBJ1-4; D gene unclear. CDR3 length: 12 residues. Trimming removed 5 bases from V and 5 bases from J, with 6 bases in between.

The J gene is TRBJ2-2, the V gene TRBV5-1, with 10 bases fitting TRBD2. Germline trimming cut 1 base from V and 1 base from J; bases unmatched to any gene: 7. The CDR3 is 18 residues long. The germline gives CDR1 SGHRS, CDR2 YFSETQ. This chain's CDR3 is CASSLYIASGRNTGELFF. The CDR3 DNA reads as TGCGCCAGCAGCTTGTATATCGCTAGCGGGAGGAACACCGGGGAGCTGTTTTTT.

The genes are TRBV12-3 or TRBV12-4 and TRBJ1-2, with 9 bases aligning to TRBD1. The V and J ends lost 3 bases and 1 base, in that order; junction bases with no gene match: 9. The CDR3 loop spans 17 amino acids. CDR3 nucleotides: TGTGCCAGCAGTTTGAGGGACAGGGACCTCGTTAACTATGGCTACACCTTC. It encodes CASSLRDRDLVNYGYTF.

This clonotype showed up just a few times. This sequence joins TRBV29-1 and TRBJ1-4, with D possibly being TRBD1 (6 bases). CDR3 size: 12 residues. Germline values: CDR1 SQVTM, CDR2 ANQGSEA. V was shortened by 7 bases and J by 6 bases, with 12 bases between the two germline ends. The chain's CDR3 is CSAQGADEKLFF. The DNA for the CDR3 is TGCAGCGCACAGGGAGCGGATGAAAAACTGTTTTTT.

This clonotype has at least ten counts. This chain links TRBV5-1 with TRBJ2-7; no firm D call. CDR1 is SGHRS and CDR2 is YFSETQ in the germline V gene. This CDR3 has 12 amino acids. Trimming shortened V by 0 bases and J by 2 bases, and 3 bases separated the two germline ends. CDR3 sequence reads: CASSLGAYEQYF. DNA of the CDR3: TGCGCCAGCAGCTTGGGGGCCTACGAGCAGTACTTC. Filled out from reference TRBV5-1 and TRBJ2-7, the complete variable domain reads KAGVTQTPRYLIKTRGQQVTLSCSPISGHRSVSWYQQTPGQGLQFLFEYFSETQRNKGNFPGRFSGRQFSNSRSEMNVSTLELGDSALYLCASSLGAYEQYFGPGTRLTVT.